The 5 T cell receptor beta chains below all came from one sample that was sequenced in a study of CD8 T cells in Susac syndrome. About 0.5 to 1 ug RNA was reverse transcribed with random hexamers. In TCRdb, the immunoSEQ multiplex PCR reads were re-called with MiXCR into one record per CDR3 protein. The sample consists of 200,000 to 300,000 distinct CDR3 sequences, around 96% of them appearing once. The material sequenced was CD4+ T cells from PBMCs. All receptors derive from a human donor with Susac syndrome.

The V gene is TRBV6-6, the J gene TRBJ1-2; D ambiguous. Trimming pared 1 base from V and 8 bases from J, leaving 11 bases between. Germline V gene lookup returns CDR1 MNHNY and CDR2 SVGAGI (reference sequence). CDR3 size: 13 residues. The CDR3 region is CASSYLSSGGYTF. In DNA form, the CDR3 reads TGTGCCAGCAGTTACTTGTCTTCCGGAGGCTACACCTTC.

The J gene is TRBJ2-7, the V gene TRBV2; 10 nucleotides line up with TRBD2. Germline trimming cut 8 bases from V and 2 bases from J; bases unmatched to any gene: 6. This CDR3 comprises 14 residues. CDR1 SNHLY and CDR2 FYNNEI come from the germline V gene. The CDR3 reads CASLWTSGPYEQYF. The CDR3 DNA follows: TGTGCCAGCCTATGGACTAGCGGTCCCTACGAGCAGTACTTC.

The V and J genes are TRBV5-1 and TRBJ1-5; 7 bases match TRBD1. Germline CDR1 is SGHRS and CDR2 is YFSETQ. The CDR3 runs to 19 residues. Losses at the gene ends were 4 bases for V and 1 base for J; bases not matched to a gene: 17. CDR3 region: CASSLWTGGALMSNQPQHF. In DNA form, the CDR3 reads TGCGCCAGCAGCCTATGGACAGGTGGAGCCCTTATGAGCAATCAGCCCCAGCATTTT.

This clonotype has only one observation. This chain links TRBV3-1 with TRBJ1-1; D ambiguous. This CDR3 has 10 residues. Germline-derived CDR1 and CDR2 are LGHDT and YNNKEL (reference sequence). V gave up 8 bases and J gave up 8 bases, with 9 bases separating them. CDR3 protein: CASGAIEAFF. CDR3 DNA: TGTGCCAGCGGCGCTATAGAAGCTTTCTTT.

In regard to this clonotype: As the CDR3 is not closed by the conserved phenylalanine or tryptophan, this likely results from a read error. V and J are TRBV25-1 and TRBJ2-7, with D possibly being TRBD1 (6 bases). CDR1 is MGHDK, CDR2 SYGVNS, per germline. The germline V and J ends were trimmed by 8 bases and 2 bases, with 10 bases remaining between them. CDR3 length equals 12 residues. CDR3 bases: TGTGCCAGCGGAGACAGGACCTACGAGCAGTACCTC. It yields the protein CASGDRTYEQYL.